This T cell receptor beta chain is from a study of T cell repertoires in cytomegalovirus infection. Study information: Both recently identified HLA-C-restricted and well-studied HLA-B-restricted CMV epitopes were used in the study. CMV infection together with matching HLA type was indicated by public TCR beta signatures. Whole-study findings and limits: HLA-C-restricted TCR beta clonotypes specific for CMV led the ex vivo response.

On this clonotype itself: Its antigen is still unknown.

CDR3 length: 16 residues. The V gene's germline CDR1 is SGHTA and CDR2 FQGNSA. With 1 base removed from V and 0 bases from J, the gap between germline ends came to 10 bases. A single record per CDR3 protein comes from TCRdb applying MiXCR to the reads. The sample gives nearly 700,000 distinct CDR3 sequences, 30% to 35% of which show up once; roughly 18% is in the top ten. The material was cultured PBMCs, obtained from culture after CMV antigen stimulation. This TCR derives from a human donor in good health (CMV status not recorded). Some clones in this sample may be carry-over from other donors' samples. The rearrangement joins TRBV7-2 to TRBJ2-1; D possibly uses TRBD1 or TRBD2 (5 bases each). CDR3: CASSLGGFSSYNEQFF. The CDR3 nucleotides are TGTGCCAGCAGCTTAGGGGGGTTTAGCTCCTACAATGAGCAGTTCTTC.